This TCR beta chain comes out of a study of CD8+CD57+ T cells in acquired aplastic anemia. Across the study: The study obtained an average of about 3.1 ug of DNA from sorted CD4+ and CD8+ cells.

TCR beta VDJ and CDR3 were profiled, and genomic DNA was the template. Via MiXCR, TCRdb re-called the reads, giving one row per CDR3 protein. The sample has some 200,000 distinct CDR3 sequences; about a third are singletons. Study-wide points: Between the patient and control groups, CD8+ Simpson's diversity did not differ significantly. Patients and controls shared 25 to 35 CD8+ CDR3 sequences, which appeared highly expressed in patients and within their immunodominant clones.

Remarks on this clonotype: What it recognizes is unknown.

Germline CDR1 is ENHRY and CDR2 is SYGVKD. J was trimmed by 5 bases and V by 11 bases; bases with no gene match: 13. This CDR3 has 14 amino acids. This TCR was sampled from a human donor in good health, serving as a control. The chain joins TRBV10-3 to TRBJ2-5; 8 nucleotides agree with TRBD1. Sequencing was performed on sorted CD4+, CD8+, or CD8+CD57+ T cells (not recorded which) from PBMCs. The CDR3 bases are TGTGCCGCCAGGGGGCAGGGGGGCGGTGAGACCCAGTACTTC. Its protein product is CAARGQGGGETQYF.